These 25 T cell receptor beta chains came from one sample sequenced in a study of blood T cell repertoires in COVID-19. The method was immunoSEQ multiplex PCR; TCRdb's version includes in-frame clones alone and lacks a portion of them. The sample lists under 200,000 clones, around 89% occurring once. Sequenced material: peripheral blood. The receptor source for this set is a man aged 35-49 years with active or convalescent COVID-19.

V gene TRBV19 combines with J gene TRBJ2-5; 12 bases line up with TRBD1. CDR3 length: 14 residues. The junction had 5 bases not matched to a gene; V was cut back by 6 bases and J by 6 bases. CDR1 and CDR2 from the germline V gene are LNHDA and SQIVND (reference sequence). CDR3 residues: CASSPGQGAKTQYF. CDR3 in DNA: TGTGCCAGTAGCCCGGGACAGGGGGCGAAGACCCAGTACTTC.

V usage is TRBV29-1 and J usage is TRBJ1-2, with 8 bases matching TRBD1. The germline CDR1 and CDR2 sequences are SQVTM and ANQGSEA. This CDR3 comprises 17 residues. V was clipped by 3 bases and J by 2 bases; unmatched bases: 14. The CDR3 spells CSVDLELQGAMNYGYTF. DNA of the CDR3: TGCAGCGTTGATTTGGAGTTGCAGGGGGCCATGAACTATGGCTACACCTTC.

The genes are TRBV7-2 and TRBJ2-1; D perhaps matches TRBD2 (6 bases). The ends were cut back, 0 bases at V and 0 bases at J, with 12 bases in the middle. The CDR3 length is 17 residues. CDR1 and CDR2 (germline): SGHTA, FQGNSA. CDR3 bases: TGTGCCAGCAGCTTAGCCCCCGCGGGGCTCTCCTACAATGAGCAGTTCTTC. Translating it yields CASSLAPAGLSYNEQFF.

The chain has TRBV5-1 and TRBJ2-3; D may be TRBD1 (7 bases). CDR1 is SGHRS and CDR2 is YFSETQ in the germline V gene. Trimming took off 3 bases at V and 7 bases at J, with 21 bases between the two ends. CDR3 length: 16 residues. In DNA form, the CDR3 reads TGCGCCAGCAGCTGGGGATACAGGGGCGGGGTCAATACGCAGTATTTT. This translates into CASSWGYRGGVNTQYF.

The chain has TRBV2 and TRBJ1-1, with D hard to call. With 8 bases removed from V and 1 base from J, the gap between germline ends came to 5 bases. The CDR3 is 11 amino acids. Germline CDR1 reads SNHLY; CDR2 reads FYNNEI. The chain's CDR3 is CASQWNTEAFF. The CDR3 DNA reads as TGTGCCAGCCAGTGGAACACTGAAGCTTTCTTT. The variable domain in full, completed from reference TRBV2 and TRBJ1-1, reads EPEVTQTPSHQVTQMGQEVILRCVPISNHLYFYWYRQILGQKVEFLVSFYNNEISEKSEIFDDQFSVERPDGSNFTLKIRSTKLEDSAMYFCASQWNTEAFFGQGTRLTVV.

This chain links TRBV19 with TRBJ1-2; 11 bases match TRBD1. J lost 8 bases, V lost 7 bases, and 12 bases had no gene match. Per germline, CDR1 LNHDA and CDR2 SQIVND (reference sequence). This CDR3 spans 15 amino acids. CDR3 loop: CASTVKRTGGWGYTF. CDR3 DNA: TGTGCCAGTACTGTGAAAAGGACAGGGGGCTGGGGCTACACCTTC.

On this clone: Its ends do not fully match the called genes, so a read error is possible. This sequence joins TRBV6-2 or TRBV6-3 and TRBJ1-4; D might be TRBD1 (6 bases). Germline assignment: CDR1 MNHEY and CDR2 SVGEGT. This CDR3 is built from 16 residues. The CDR3 reads CASSYARTVTHEKLFF. The CDR3 region has the DNA TGTGCCAGCAGTTACGCGCGGACAGTAACTCATGAAAAACTGTTTTTT.

The V and J genes are TRBV14 and TRBJ1-1, with 9 positions matching TRBD1. Germline CDR1 is SGHDN and CDR2 is FVKESK. The CDR3 sequence is 17 residues long. V was pared by 4 bases and J by 0 bases, with 9 bases of the junction left unmatched. As DNA, the CDR3 is TGTGCCAGCAGCCCTGGGACAGGGCGTTGGATGAACACTGAAGCTTTCTTT. Translating it yields CASSPGTGRWMNTEAFF.

Details on this clone: Germline and junction disagree at one end, which may indicate a read error. J is TRBJ2-2 and V is TRBV7-7; possibly TRBD2 for D (6 bases). Germline values: CDR1 SSHAT, CDR2 FNYEAQ (reference sequence). CDR3 size: 15 residues. DNA for the CDR3: TGTGCTAGCAGCCAGGGACTCGGGAACACCGGGGAGCTGTTTTTT. Translation gives CASSQGLGNTGELFF. Filled out from reference TRBV7-7 and TRBJ2-2, the complete variable domain reads GAGVSQSPRYKVTKRGQDVTLRCDPISSHATLYWYQQALGQGPEFLTYFNYEAQPDKSGLPSDRFSAERPEGSISTLTIQRTEQRDSAMYRCASSQGLGNTGELFFGEGSRLTVL.

The chain uses TRBV11-3 and TRBJ2-5; 11 bases agree with TRBD2. Trimming removed 5 bases from V and 2 bases from J; junction bases left unmatched: 7. This CDR3 is 16 amino acids long. The V gene's germline CDR1 is SGHNT and CDR2 YENEEA. For the CDR3, the DNA is TGTGCCAGCAGCATCAGACTAGCGGGATTACAAGAGACCCAGTACTTC. This gives the protein CASSIRLAGLQETQYF.

The rearrangement joins TRBV18 to TRBJ1-2, with 7 bases that match TRBD1. Germline V gene lookup returns CDR1 KGHSH and CDR2 LQKENI. The CDR3 covers 13 residues. V gave up 2 bases and J gave up 7 bases; unmatched junction bases: 4. The CDR3 reads CASSPGQAGGYTF. Written as DNA, the CDR3 is TGTGCCAGCTCACCAGGACAGGCGGGTGGCTACACCTTC.

This chain links TRBV4-2 with TRBJ1-4, with D tentatively TRBD1 (5 bases). Germline V CDR1 and CDR2: LGHNA, YNFKEQ. CDR3 length equals 16 residues. The V end was cut by 0 bases, the J end by 6 bases, with 14 bases between. The CDR3 protein is CASSQDMTEPYEKLFF. CDR3 bases: TGTGCCAGCAGCCAAGATATGACAGAGCCTTATGAAAAACTGTTTTTT.

This rearrangement joins TRBV5-8 to TRBJ2-1, with a tentative D call TRBD1 (6 bases). Germline-derived CDR1 and CDR2 are SGHTS and YDEGEE. Trimming left V 0 bases short and J 6 bases short, with 10 bases between. The CDR3 consists of 14 residues. The CDR3 coding sequence is TGTGCCAGCAGCTTGGGACGGGACACCAATGAGCAGTTCTTC. It translates to CASSLGRDTNEQFF.

The chain recombines TRBV7-3 with TRBJ2-1; a possible D gene is TRBD1 (6 bases). The CDR3 is 14 amino acids. The germline CDR1 and CDR2 sequences are SGHTA and FQGTGA. With 0 bases removed from V and 9 bases from J, the gap between germline ends came to 12 bases. As DNA, the CDR3 is TGTGCCAGCAGCTTAACCCCAGGGGTGCGTGAGCAGTTCTTC. Translation gives CASSLTPGVREQFF.

The chain combines TRBV5-6 with TRBJ1-2; possible D gene TRBD1, 5 bases. The CDR3 has 15 residues. CDR1 and CDR2 (germline): SGHDT, YYEEEE. V gave up 4 bases and J gave up 8 bases, with 21 bases separating them. In DNA, the CDR3 is TGTGCCAGCAGCCTCGACTTGACAGATTATGGCGGCTACACCTTC. Translated, it gives CASSLDLTDYGGYTF.

The gene calls are TRBV9 and TRBJ1-5; a possible D gene is TRBD1 (5 bases). The ends were cut back, 1 base at V and 4 bases at J, with 12 bases in the middle. This CDR3 is built from 15 residues. In germline, CDR1 is SGDLS, CDR2 YYNGEE. CDR3 sequence (DNA): TGTGCCAGCAGCGTACAGGGAAATAAGAATCAGCCCCAGCATTTT. Protein sequence: CASSVQGNKNQPQHF.

This rearrangement joins TRBV25-1 to TRBJ1-1; 10 nucleotides agree with TRBD1. Unmatched junction bases numbered 1, after V lost 4 bases and J lost 2 bases. The CDR3 contains 14 residues. Germline V gives CDR1 MGHDK, CDR2 SYGVNS. The CDR3 DNA sequence: TGTGCCAGCAGTGGGGACAGGGGTAACACTGAAGCTTTCTTT. This sequence encodes CASSGDRGNTEAFF.

This clone was seen only once. The CDR3 region is CASSAGLSGNTIYF. The CDR3 region has the DNA TGTGCCAGCAGTGCGGGTCTCTCTGGAAACACCATATATTTT. The gene calls are TRBV2 and TRBJ1-3; D ambiguous. V was pared by 4 bases and J by 0 bases, with 7 bases between. The CDR3 totals 14 residues. CDR1 and CDR2 (germline): SNHLY, FYNNEI.

The CDR3 bases are TGTGCCAGTAGTATAGCGCAGGGGAAACTCAATGAGCAGTTCTTC. It specifies CASSIAQGKLNEQFF. The chain carries TRBV19 and TRBJ2-1; the D gene is possibly TRBD1 (6 bases). The ends were cut back, 1 base at V and 6 bases at J, with 13 bases in the middle. The CDR3 runs 15 residues. The germline gives CDR1 LNHDA, CDR2 SQIVND (reference sequence).

In its sample, this clone was seen once. The chain couples TRBV29-1 to TRBJ2-7; D remains ambiguous. V was trimmed by 4 bases and J by 5 bases, leaving 12 bases between them. This CDR3 has 12 amino acids. Germline CDR1 SQVTM, CDR2 ANQGSEA. The CDR3 DNA reads TGCAGCGTTGGCTCGAGCGCTCACGAGCAGTACTTC. Its protein is CSVGSSAHEQYF.

The rearrangement links TRBV5-8 to TRBJ1-6; 10 positions match TRBD1. CDR1 is SGHTS and CDR2 is YDEGEE in the germline V gene. The CDR3 is 16 residues long. J lost 8 bases, V lost 2 bases, and 7 bases had no gene match. The DNA for the CDR3 is TGTGCCAGCAGCTTAAAGATGACAGGGGGCCATTCACCCCTCCACTTT. Its protein product is CASSLKMTGGHSPLHF.

V usage is TRBV7-2 and J usage is TRBJ2-3, with TRBD2 matching 10 bases. Looked up from germline, CDR1 is SGHTA and CDR2 is FQGNSA. The CDR3 has 17 amino acids. The V gene end was trimmed by 2 bases and the J gene end by 2 bases; junction bases not matched to a gene: 7. Here the CDR3 DNA reads TGTGCCAGCAGCTTAAAAACTAGCGGGGCTCACACAGATACGCAGTATTTT. This translates into CASSLKTSGAHTDTQYF.

The chain joins TRBV7-2 to TRBJ2-7, with TRBD2 matching over 11 bases. The CDR3 contains 16 residues. Germline V CDR1 and CDR2: SGHTA, FQGNSA. The ends lost 3 bases at V and 2 bases at J; junction bases unmatched: 6. This CDR3 reads CASSFTLAGGPYEQYF. CDR3 nucleotide sequence: TGTGCCAGCAGCTTCACCCTAGCGGGGGGACCCTACGAGCAGTACTTC.

The gene calls are TRBV11-3 and TRBJ2-1, with TRBD2 as a possible D gene (6 bases). Between the trimmed V and J ends, which lost 1 base and 3 bases, there was a span of 16 bases. This CDR3 has 17 residues. In germline, CDR1 is SGHNT, CDR2 YENEEA. CDR3 in amino acids: CASSLAPYGSDYNEQFF. CDR3 coding DNA: TGTGCCAGCAGCTTAGCCCCTTACGGGAGTGACTACAATGAGCAGTTCTTC.

The chain joins TRBV29-1 to TRBJ2-1, with D perhaps matching TRBD2 (6 bases). Germline CDR1 SQVTM, CDR2 ANQGSEA. V was trimmed by 2 bases and J by 4 bases, leaving 24 bases between them. The CDR3 consists of 18 residues. CDR3 DNA: TGCAGCGTTGAATCGTTTACGGGAGAAATTAAACCTTACAATGAGCAGTTCTTC. Its protein is CSVESFTGEIKPYNEQFF.